These 11 T cell receptor beta chains were all obtained from the same sample, sequenced in a study of technical replicates of blood from several donors. Libraries were prepared by immunoSEQ multiplex PCR; TCRdb keeps only in-frame clonotypes and omits some of them. This table has tens of thousands of clones, 91% appearing once. The sequenced sample consisted of T cells isolated from PBMCs. The receptors were gathered from a human donor in good health. Some clones in this sample may be carry-over from other donors' samples.

The V gene is TRBV28, the J gene TRBJ2-5; TRBD1 is a possible D gene (6 bases). The CDR3 sequence is 16 residues long. V was clipped by 2 bases and J by 4 bases, with 17 bases between them. Germline V CDR1 and CDR2: MDHEN, SYDVKM. The CDR3 loop is CASSLGKGRGPETQYF. CDR3 DNA sequence: TGTGCCAGCAGTTTAGGTAAGGGCAGGGGCCCAGAGACCCAGTACTTC.

The CDR3 DNA sequence: TGTGCCAGCAGTTGGACAGTCGGGTCGGATCAGCCCCAGCATTTT. Its translation is CASSWTVGSDQPQHF. This rearrangement joins TRBV27 to TRBJ1-5, with a possible D match to TRBD1 (6 bases). V lost 4 bases, J lost 5 bases, and 15 bases lay in between. The CDR3 loop spans 15 amino acids. Germline assignment: CDR1 MNHEY and CDR2 SMNVEV (reference sequence).

This clone was seen more than once but under ten times. J is TRBJ2-2 and V is TRBV18, with 11 bases aligning to TRBD2. The CDR3 covers 18 residues. Per germline, CDR1 KGHSH and CDR2 LQKENI. V trimming: 3 bases; J trimming: 0 bases; junction bases outside the gene matches: 6. The CDR3 DNA is TGTGCCAGCTCACCTCATCCGGGACTAGCGGCGAACACCGGGGAGCTGTTTTTT. It yields the protein CASSPHPGLAANTGELFF.

J is TRBJ1-2 and V is TRBV29-1; 7 nucleotides align to TRBD1. The CDR3 is 12 amino acids. Germline CDR1 and CDR2: SQVTM and ANQGSEA. V was pared by 4 bases and J by 4 bases, with 3 bases of the junction left unmatched. The CDR3 DNA is TGCAGCGTTGGACAGGGAGCCTATGGCTACACCTTC. Translation: CSVGQGAYGYTF.

This chain links TRBV7-9 with TRBJ2-1; 7 nucleotides match TRBD2. Germline V gives CDR1 SEHNR, CDR2 FQNEAQ (reference sequence). The CDR3 covers 14 residues. V shed 3 bases and J 8 bases; nucleotides not matched to a gene: 7. This CDR3 is CASSFSGGLDEQFF. Here the CDR3 DNA reads TGTGCCAGCAGCTTTTCGGGGGGTCTGGATGAGCAGTTCTTC.

The chain couples TRBV11-2 to TRBJ2-6; D not certain. The CDR3 is made up of 18 amino acids. V lost 4 bases and J 1 base, leaving 17 bases between the germline ends. The germline V gene encodes CDR1 SGHAT and CDR2 FQNNGV. The CDR3 nucleotides read TGTGCCAGCAGCTCCCGTTGGGCCTGGTTGTCTGGGGCCAACGTCCTGACTTTC. Its protein is CASSSRWAWLSGANVLTF.

This chain uses TRBV20-1 with TRBJ2-7; D may be TRBD2 (6 bases). Deletions cut 3 bases from V and 3 bases from J, with 6 bases between. The CDR3 contains 11 residues. Per the germline V gene, CDR1 is DFQATT and CDR2 is SNEGSKA (reference sequence). CDR3 residues: CSARTSYEQYF. CDR3 DNA sequence: TGCAGTGCTAGGACTAGCTACGAGCAGTACTTC.

This clone occurred once. The gene calls are TRBV9 and TRBJ2-1; TRBD1 might be the D (8 bases). The length of the CDR3 is 15 residues. Germline CDR1 is SGDLS and CDR2 is YYNGEE. Trimming shortened V by 4 bases and J by 7 bases, and 18 bases separated the two germline ends. CDR3 region: CASSPAGQVGNEQFF. CDR3 DNA sequence: TGTGCCAGCAGCCCAGCGGGACAGGTAGGGAATGAGCAGTTCTTC.

The V call is TRBV18, the J call TRBJ1-1, with D maybe TRBD1 (5 bases). The germline V gene encodes CDR1 KGHSH and CDR2 LQKENI. V was clipped by 3 bases and J by 5 bases, with 13 bases between them. This CDR3 contains 14 residues. This chain's CDR3 is CASSPQGPRTEAFF. As DNA, the CDR3 is TGTGCCAGCTCACCCCAGGGCCCCCGGACTGAAGCTTTCTTT.

The CDR3 nucleotides read TGTGCCAGTAAGCGATTCAGAGATAACACTGAAGCTTTCTTT. It translates to CASKRFRDNTEAFF. J is TRBJ1-1 and V is TRBV19; D unresolved. Trimming took 7 bases from V and 2 from J, leaving 14 bases between them. Germline-derived CDR1 and CDR2 are LNHDA and SQIVND (reference sequence). This CDR3 contains 14 residues.

The chain joins TRBV4-1 to TRBJ1-4; possibly TRBD1 for D (6 bases). Trimming left V 4 bases short and J 1 base short, with 13 bases between. From germline, CDR1 is MGHRA and CDR2 YSYEKL. The CDR3 totals 16 residues. CDR3 sequence (DNA): TGCGCCAGCAGCCTCCGGGACACCCTAACTAATGAAAAACTGTTTTTT. Protein sequence: CASSLRDTLTNEKLFF.